The present entry profiles one T cell receptor (beta chain) with its context. Its recognized antigen is unknown. Per-nucleotide qualities are absent, and no much larger clonotype sits a single base away. The data originate from a study of cytomegalovirus exposure and HLA in healthy donors (TCRdb year 2017). Notes on the research overall: According to an earlier analysis of a few hundred of the donors, some 170 million T cells yielded 95 million to 140 million unique TCR beta sequences and 250 to 350 Gb of sequence data. The number of typed donors differed by locus: roughly 629-640 for A, B, C, DRB1 and DQB1; 500 to 550 for DQA1; about 600 for DPA1; and roughly 470 for DPB1. The study aimed to test whether signatures of past pathogen exposure could be identified by cataloging public T cell receptors. All discovery cohort repertoires had been generated on a single sequencing platform. HLA typing included class I and class II loci at four-digit resolution. An early release that covered about 600 HLA-typed donors contained about 300 gigabases of sequencing data and 65 million to 100 million unique TCR sequences. To study patterns of TCR occurrence, a later analysis re-analyzed previously published TCR beta repertoires from 666 donors and added high-resolution HLA genotyping. In addition to the first cohort of about 650 subjects, a separate validation cohort of approximately 110 different subjects was used. The T cell repertoires of around 730 subjects were profiled by immunosequencing and related to cytomegalovirus serostatus. Of the 300 to 500 genotyped donors, approximately 81% were placed in the genetic ancestry cluster associated with self-reported Caucasian donors. Across some 400 genotyped donors of the cohort, an average of about 240,000 unique TCR beta nucleotide sequences per donor were sequenced, and 15% to 20% of those sequences were non-productive. Rather than drawing on any new phenotypic data, the later analysis identified candidate immune exposures from TCR beta sequences and the way those sequences occurred across donors. Alongside the repertoire data, information on donor age, sex, ethnicity and CMV serostatus was compiled. High-throughput TCR immunosequencing, statistical association of individual TCRs with disease status, and machine learning were combined to predict cytomegalovirus infection status. In an earlier analysis of 587 of the donors, high-throughput TCR beta sequencing was used to judge whether each TCR beta V gene segment behaved as functional or pseudogenic. About five DR-DQ haplotypes were treated as single units for association and clustering because of strong linkage in the cohort. Genome-wide SNP genotypes for about 65% of the 666 donors were used in a later genetic analysis, which treated that subset as a discovery cohort. Here is what the overall study found, with its caveats: A later analysis reported that several top co-occurrence clusters appeared linked to parvovirus B19, influenza, CMV and Epstein-Barr virus. Linkage disequilibrium might explain the correlated functional status among segregating V segments, but an unknown experimental factor could not be ruled out. In the study, 150 to 200 TCR beta chains were listed as associated with cytomegalovirus. In this cohort, only TCR beta chains were sequenced, and detectable features were limited by the absence of alpha or paired-chain data. When HLA alleles, especially DR and DQ, strongly co-occurred, TCR associations were difficult to assign to individual alleles. A cluster of highly shared sequence variants was judged likely to be a technical artifact of the sequencing pipeline. In a later analysis, 16,951 TCR beta sequences were associated with specific HLA alleles at a false discovery rate of 0.05. Compared with equally common non-associated chains, HLA-associated TCR beta chains in a later analysis were more clonally expanded and had lower generation probabilities. According to a later analysis, TCR association rates differed among HLA loci, with DRB1 alleles showing the most associated TCRs and HLA-C alleles showing the fewest. A further reported finding was that TCR beta sequences accurately predicted the HLA-A and HLA-B alleles for most subjects in the first cohort. The classifier was reported to diagnose cytomegalovirus status with high specificity and sensitivity in both the original cohort and the validation cohort. Immune exposure information for the cohort was limited to CMV serostatus. Because counts were too low, seventeen rarely observed V segments, including chromosome 9 orphons, were excluded from the earlier analysis of under 650 of the donors. Because the 87-base-pair reads could not distinguish some IMGT-functional V segments, including TRBV6-2 and TRBV6-3, those segments were excluded. A later analysis found that most CMV-associated TCR beta chains appeared HLA-restricted, with HLA associations seemingly driven largely by CMV exposure. In a later genetic analysis, fewer N-insertions in productive TCRs were reported among donors in an Asian-associated ancestry cluster than the 666-donor mean. Roughly uniform sequencing depth across donors was assumed in presence/absence analyses, although this assumption may not hold. A few of the identified cytomegalovirus-associated TCR beta chains were confirmed in vitro to be specific for cytomegalovirus antigens. In an earlier analysis of 450 to 750 of the donors, most TCR beta V segments appeared in productive rearrangements about 87% or about 30% of the time, broadly matching IMGT annotations. Most TCR sequences were observed very rarely across donors, whereas some public TCRs were present in many individuals. The authors suggested that the approach could potentially be generalized to other disease states and immunological phenotypes. An association between a missense DCLRE1C variant and V-gene and J-gene trimming of TCR beta chains was found in a later genetic analysis and replicated in an independent cohort. HLA typing was unavailable for some donors at each locus, so association tests used only the typed subset.

Relative to germline, V is missing 5 bases and J is missing 4 bases, with 13 bases of the junction outside any gene match. Including cysteine and phenylalanine, the CDR3 has 16 amino acids. The sequence is cut down to CDR3 DNA, 48 bases in frame from base 1. The germline V gene supplies CDR1 SGHAT and CDR2 FQNNGV. In total, roughly 670 healthy bone marrow donors made up the cohort. At the time of sampling, all cohort members were nominally healthy, though unrecorded immune exposures were likely present. The donor tested CMV seronegative, placing the donor among the 300 to 450 seronegative members of the cohort. Each donor provided a peripheral blood sample, and peripheral blood mononuclear cells were used for TCR beta sequencing. The Qiagen DNeasy Blood Extraction Kit was used to extract genomic DNA from the blood cell samples. The method behind the library was the immunoSEQ multiplex PCR assay. The multiplex PCR relied on a mix of 60 forward primers for TCR Vbeta segments and 13 reverse primers for TCR Jbeta segments. The CDR3 region of rearranged TCR beta genes was amplified from genomic DNA with a multiplex PCR assay. Amplified TCR beta libraries were sequenced as 87-base-pair reads on the Illumina HiSeq System. From the authors' description of their analysis: Across the roughly 600 repertoires, a later analysis counted roughly 84 million unique TCR beta chains, about 10 million of which were shared by at least two donors. A nearest-neighbor algorithm error-corrected the raw reads and collapsed the reads into unique sequences, merging closely related sequences to remove PCR and sequencing errors. CDR3 sequences were aligned to IMGT reference sequences to assign V, D and J gene segments. For a sequence to be retained, at least a six-nucleotide match to both a V gene segment and a J gene segment was required. A rearrangement counted as productive if the CDR3 had no stop codons and remained in frame with V and J, and every other rearrangement counted as non-productive. CDR3 was defined according to IMGT convention as the region running from the second conserved V-encoded cysteine to the conserved J-encoded phenylalanine. In an earlier analysis of just under 600 of the donors, sequences lacking an unambiguous match to a single V gene segment were excluded. In an earlier analysis of some 590 of the donors, V segments were called functional above 56.7% productive rearrangements and were called segregating when the between-donor standard deviation exceeded 5%. To diagnose cytomegalovirus status from the catalog of TCR beta chain sequences, a statistical classification framework was built. A later analysis assigned V and J genes by comparing TCR nucleotide sequences with IMGT/GENE-DB human TR gene sequences. A later analysis assigned CDR3 sequences and most-parsimonious VDJ recombination scenarios with the TCRdist pipeline. In a later analysis, every TCR beta chain was defined by the combination of its CDR3 amino acid sequence and its V-gene family, and reads without a unique V-gene family were dropped. To address suspected cross-contamination and a sequencing artifact, a later analysis removed a few hundred highly shared, low-generation-probability nucleotide sequences. In a later analysis, a clonal expansion index was calculated for each public chain from normalized within-repertoire ranks of inferred template counts. A later analysis computed generation probabilities with a VDJ recombination model fitted to out-of-frame rearrangements, and checked the results against IGoR. A later analysis scored TCR-TCR, TCR-HLA and TCR-CMV co-occurrence with hypergeometric tests, applying a repertoire-size bias correction to TCR pairs. In a later analysis, false discovery rates were estimated by permuting HLA or CMV assignments 20 times. A later analysis grouped co-occurring TCRs with DBSCAN, adding TCRdist sequence similarity when clustering within HLA-allele-positive subsets. Repertoires with fewer than 30,000 or more than 120,000 public chains were left out of co-occurrence clustering, as were about 5 repertoires with anomalous nucleotide sharing. As stored in TCRdb, this immuneACCESS dataset retains in-frame rearrangements with V and J assigned. A fraction of the clones does not appear; measured against another copy, unresolved V genes explain less than half of the discrepancy, and the remainder lacks a known reason. The D gene and trimming were derived from the DNA, and the V and J assignments and clone size from that table. The sample includes under 130,000 clones, with 79% observed a single time. The ten largest clones add up to about 3.4% of the sample.

The receptor was derived from a middle-aged woman in good health and CMV-seronegative. What was sequenced was PBMCs. Recombination connected TRBV11-2 to TRBJ2-5, and 7 junctional nucleotides match TRBD2. The nucleotide sequence is given as TGTGCCAGCAGCCACCCCCGGGGGGAGATGCGAGAGACCCAGTACTTC. Translated, this gives CASSHPRGEMRETQYF.